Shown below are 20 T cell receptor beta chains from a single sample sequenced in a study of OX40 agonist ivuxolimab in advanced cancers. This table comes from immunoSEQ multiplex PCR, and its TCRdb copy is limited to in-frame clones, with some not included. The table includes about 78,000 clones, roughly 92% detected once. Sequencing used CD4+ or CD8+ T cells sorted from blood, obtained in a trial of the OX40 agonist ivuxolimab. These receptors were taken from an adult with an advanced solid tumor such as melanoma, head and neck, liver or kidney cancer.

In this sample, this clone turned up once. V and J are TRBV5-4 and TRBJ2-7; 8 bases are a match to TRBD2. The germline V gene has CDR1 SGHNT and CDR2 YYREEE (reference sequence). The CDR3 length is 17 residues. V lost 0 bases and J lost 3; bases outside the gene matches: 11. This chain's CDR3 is CASSLAPSGSINYEQYF. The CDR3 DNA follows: TGTGCCAGCAGCTTGGCCCCGAGCGGGAGTATAAACTACGAGCAGTACTTC.

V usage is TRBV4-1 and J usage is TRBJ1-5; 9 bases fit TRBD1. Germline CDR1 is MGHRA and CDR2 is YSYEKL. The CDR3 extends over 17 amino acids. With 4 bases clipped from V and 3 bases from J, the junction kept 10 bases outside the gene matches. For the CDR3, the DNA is TGCGCCAGCAGCCGCGACCCGGGACAGGGTACCAATCAGCCCCAGCATTTT. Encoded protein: CASSRDPGQGTNQPQHF.

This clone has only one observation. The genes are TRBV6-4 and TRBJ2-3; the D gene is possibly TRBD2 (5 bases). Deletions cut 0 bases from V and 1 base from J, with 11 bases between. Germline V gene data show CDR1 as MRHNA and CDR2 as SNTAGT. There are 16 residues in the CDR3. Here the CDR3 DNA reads TGTGCCAGCAGTGACTCGCGCGGGCCAGGCACAGATACGCAGTATTTT. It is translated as CASSDSRGPGTDTQYF.

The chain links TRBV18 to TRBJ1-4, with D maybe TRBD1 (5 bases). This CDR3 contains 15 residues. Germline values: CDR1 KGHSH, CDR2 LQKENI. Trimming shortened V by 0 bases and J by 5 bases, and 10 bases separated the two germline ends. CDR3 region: CASSPPGLGNEKLFF. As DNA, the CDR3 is TGTGCCAGCTCACCACCGGGACTGGGAAATGAAAAACTGTTTTTT.

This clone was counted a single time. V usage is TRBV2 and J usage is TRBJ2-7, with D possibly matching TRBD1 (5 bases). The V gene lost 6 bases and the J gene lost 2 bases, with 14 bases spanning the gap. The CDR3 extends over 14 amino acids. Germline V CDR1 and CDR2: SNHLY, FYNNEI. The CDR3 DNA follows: TGTGCCAGCAGGGCAAGGGGTGCCCCCTACGAGCAGTACTTC. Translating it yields CASRARGAPYEQYF. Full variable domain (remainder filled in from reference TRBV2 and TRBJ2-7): EPEVTQTPSHQVTQMGQEVILRCVPISNHLYFYWYRQILGQKVEFLVSFYNNEISEKSEIFDDQFSVERPDGSNFTLKIRSTKLEDSAMYFCASRARGAPYEQYFGPGTRLTVT.

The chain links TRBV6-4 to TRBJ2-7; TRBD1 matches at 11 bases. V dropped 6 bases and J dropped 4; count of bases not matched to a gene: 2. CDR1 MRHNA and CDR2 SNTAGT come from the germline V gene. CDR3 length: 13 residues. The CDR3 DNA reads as TGTGCCAGCAGCCGGGACAGGGGGTACGAGCAGTACTTC. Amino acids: CASSRDRGYEQYF.

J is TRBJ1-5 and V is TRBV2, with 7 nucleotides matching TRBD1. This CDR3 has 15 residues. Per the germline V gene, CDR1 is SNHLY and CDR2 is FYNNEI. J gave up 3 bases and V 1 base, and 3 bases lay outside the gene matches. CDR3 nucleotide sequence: TGTGCCAGCAGTGAAGACAGGGGACACAATCAGCCCCAGCATTTT. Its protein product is CASSEDRGHNQPQHF. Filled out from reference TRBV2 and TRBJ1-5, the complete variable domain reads EPEVTQTPSHQVTQMGQEVILRCVPISNHLYFYWYRQILGQKVEFLVSFYNNEISEKSEIFDDQFSVERPDGSNFTLKIRSTKLEDSAMYFCASSEDRGHNQPQHFGDGTRLSIL.

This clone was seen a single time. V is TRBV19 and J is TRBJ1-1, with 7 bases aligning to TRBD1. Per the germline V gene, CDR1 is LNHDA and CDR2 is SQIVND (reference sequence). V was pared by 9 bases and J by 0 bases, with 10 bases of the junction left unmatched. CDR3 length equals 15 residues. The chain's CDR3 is CASCDRVVLNTEAFF. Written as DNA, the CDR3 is TGTGCCAGCTGCGACAGGGTTGTTTTGAACACTGAAGCTTTCTTT.

CDR3 DNA: TGCGCCAGCAGCCAAGATCGGATTATCCCAGCGTCGGGCCAAGAGACCCAGTACTTC. It yields the protein CASSQDRIIPASGQETQYF. This sequence joins TRBV4-1 and TRBJ2-5; D not certain. Germline-derived CDR1 and CDR2 are MGHRA and YSYEKL. Trimming took 0 bases from V and 1 from J, leaving 21 bases between them. The CDR3 contains 19 residues.

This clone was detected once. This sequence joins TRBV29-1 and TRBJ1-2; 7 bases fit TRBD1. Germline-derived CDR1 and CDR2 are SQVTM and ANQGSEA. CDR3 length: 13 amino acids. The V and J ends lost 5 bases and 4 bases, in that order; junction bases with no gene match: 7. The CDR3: CSVHTRDSYGYTF. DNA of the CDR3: TGCAGCGTTCATACCCGGGACAGCTATGGCTACACCTTC.

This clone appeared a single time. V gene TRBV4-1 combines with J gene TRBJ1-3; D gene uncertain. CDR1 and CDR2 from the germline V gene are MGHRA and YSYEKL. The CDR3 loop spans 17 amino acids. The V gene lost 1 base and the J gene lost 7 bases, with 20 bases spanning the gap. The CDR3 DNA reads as TGCGCCAGCAGCCAAGTGCACACGATGGATCAATGGAACACCATATATTTT. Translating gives CASSQVHTMDQWNTIYF.

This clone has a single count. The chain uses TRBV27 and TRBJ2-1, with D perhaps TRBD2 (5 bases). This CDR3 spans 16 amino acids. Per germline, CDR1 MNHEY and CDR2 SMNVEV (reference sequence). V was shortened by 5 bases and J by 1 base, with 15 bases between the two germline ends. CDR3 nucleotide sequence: TGTGCCAGCAGTCCCCGGACTGCCAATTCCTACAATGAGCAGTTCTTC. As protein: CASSPRTANSYNEQFF.

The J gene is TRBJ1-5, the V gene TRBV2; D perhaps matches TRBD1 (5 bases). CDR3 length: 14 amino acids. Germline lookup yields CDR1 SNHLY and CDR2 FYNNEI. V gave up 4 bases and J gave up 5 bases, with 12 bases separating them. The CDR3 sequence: CASSGAGFDQPQHF. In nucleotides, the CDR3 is TGTGCCAGCAGTGGGGCAGGGTTTGATCAGCCCCAGCATTTT. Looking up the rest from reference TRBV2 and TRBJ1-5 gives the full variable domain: EPEVTQTPSHQVTQMGQEVILRCVPISNHLYFYWYRQILGQKVEFLVSFYNNEISEKSEIFDDQFSVERPDGSNFTLKIRSTKLEDSAMYFCASSGAGFDQPQHFGDGTRLSIL.

CDR3 protein: CASSVGQRKGYTF. CDR3 in DNA: TGCGCCAGCAGCGTGGGACAAAGGAAAGGCTACACCTTC. V and J are TRBV5-1 and TRBJ1-2; perhaps TRBD1 as D (6 bases). This CDR3 has 13 residues. Germline CDR1 is SGHRS and CDR2 is YFSETQ. The V end lost 4 bases, the J end lost 8 bases, and 15 bases lay between the germline ends.

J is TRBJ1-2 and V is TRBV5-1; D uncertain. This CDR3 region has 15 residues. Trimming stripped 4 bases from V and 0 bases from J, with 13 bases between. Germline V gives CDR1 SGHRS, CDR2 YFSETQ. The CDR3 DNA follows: TGCGCCAGCAGCGTTGGCACCTTAGCTAACTATGGCTACACCTTC. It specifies CASSVGTLANYGYTF.

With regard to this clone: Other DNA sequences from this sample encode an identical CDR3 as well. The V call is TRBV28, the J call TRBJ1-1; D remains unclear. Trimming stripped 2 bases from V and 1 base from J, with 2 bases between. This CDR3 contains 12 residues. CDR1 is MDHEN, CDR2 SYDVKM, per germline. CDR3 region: CASSLGNTEAFF. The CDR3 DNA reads TGTGCCAGCAGTTTAGGGAACACTGAAGCTTTCTTT.

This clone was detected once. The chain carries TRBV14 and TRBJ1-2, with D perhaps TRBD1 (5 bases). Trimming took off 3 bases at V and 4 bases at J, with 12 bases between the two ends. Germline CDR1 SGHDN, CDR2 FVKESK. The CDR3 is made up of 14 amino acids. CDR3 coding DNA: TGTGCCAGCAGCCAGGCCCGGGGGGGCTATGGCTACACCTTC. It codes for CASSQARGGYGYTF.

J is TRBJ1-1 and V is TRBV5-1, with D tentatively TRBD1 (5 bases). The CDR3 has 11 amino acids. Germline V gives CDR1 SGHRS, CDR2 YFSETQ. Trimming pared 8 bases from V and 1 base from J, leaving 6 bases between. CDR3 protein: CASTGNTEAFF. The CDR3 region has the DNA TGCGCCAGTACAGGGAACACTGAAGCTTTCTTT.

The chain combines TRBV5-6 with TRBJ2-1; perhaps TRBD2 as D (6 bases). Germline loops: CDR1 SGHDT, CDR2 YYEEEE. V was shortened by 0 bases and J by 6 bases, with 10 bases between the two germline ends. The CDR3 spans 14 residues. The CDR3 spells CASSLGRRVNEQFF. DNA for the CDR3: TGTGCCAGCAGCTTGGGGAGGAGGGTCAATGAGCAGTTCTTC.

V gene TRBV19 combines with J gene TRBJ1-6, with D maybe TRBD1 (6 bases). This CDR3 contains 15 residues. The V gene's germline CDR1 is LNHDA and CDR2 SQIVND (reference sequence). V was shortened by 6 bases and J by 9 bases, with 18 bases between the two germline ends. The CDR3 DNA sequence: TGTGCCAGTAGGGCCGGGACACCCACTGGTTCACCCCTCCACTTT. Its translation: CASRAGTPTGSPLHF. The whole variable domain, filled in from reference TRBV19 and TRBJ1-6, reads DGGITQSPKYLFRKEGQNVTLSCEQNLNHDAMYWYRQDPGQGLRLIYYSQIVNDFQKGDIAEGYSVSREKKESFPLTVTSAQKNPTAFYLCASRAGTPTGSPLHFGNGTRLTVT.